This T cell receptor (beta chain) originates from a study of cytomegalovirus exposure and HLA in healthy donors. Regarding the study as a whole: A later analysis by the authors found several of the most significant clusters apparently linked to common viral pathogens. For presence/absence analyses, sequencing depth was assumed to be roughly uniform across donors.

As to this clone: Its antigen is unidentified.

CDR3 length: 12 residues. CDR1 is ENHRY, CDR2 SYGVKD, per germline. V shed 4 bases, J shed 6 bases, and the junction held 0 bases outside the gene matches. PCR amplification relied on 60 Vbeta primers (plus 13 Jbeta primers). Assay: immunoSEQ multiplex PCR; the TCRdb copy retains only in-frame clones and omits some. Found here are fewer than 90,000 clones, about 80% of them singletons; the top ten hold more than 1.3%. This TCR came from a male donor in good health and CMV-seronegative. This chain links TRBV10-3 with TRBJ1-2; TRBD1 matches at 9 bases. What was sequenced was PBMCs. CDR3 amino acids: CAISGTGDGYTF. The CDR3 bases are TGTGCCATCAGTGGGACAGGGGATGGCTACACCTTC.